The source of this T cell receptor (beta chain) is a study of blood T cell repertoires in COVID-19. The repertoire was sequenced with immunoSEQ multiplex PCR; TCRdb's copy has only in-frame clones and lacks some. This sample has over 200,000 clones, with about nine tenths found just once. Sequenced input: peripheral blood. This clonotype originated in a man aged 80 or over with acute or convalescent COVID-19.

As DNA, the CDR3 is TGCAGCGATCGGGACACGGGGGGGTCCTACAATGAGCAGTTCTTC. It encodes CSDRDTGGSYNEQFF. V is TRBV29-1 and J is TRBJ2-1, with 8 bases matching TRBD2. J lost 1 base, V lost 7 bases, and 9 bases had no gene match. The CDR3 length is 15 residues. Looked up from germline, CDR1 is SQVTM and CDR2 is ANQGSEA.